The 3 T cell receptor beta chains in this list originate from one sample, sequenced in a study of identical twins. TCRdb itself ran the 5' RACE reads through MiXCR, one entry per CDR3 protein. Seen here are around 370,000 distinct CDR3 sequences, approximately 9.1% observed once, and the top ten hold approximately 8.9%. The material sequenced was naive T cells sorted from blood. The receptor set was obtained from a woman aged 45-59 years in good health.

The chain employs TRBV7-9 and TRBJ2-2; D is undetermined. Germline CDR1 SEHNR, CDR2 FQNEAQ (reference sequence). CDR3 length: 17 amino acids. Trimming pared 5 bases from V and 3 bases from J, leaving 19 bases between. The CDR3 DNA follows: TGTGCCAGCAGCATCCCCCAGGTGGCGCGCGACACCGGGGAGCTGTTTTTT. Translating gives CASSIPQVARDTGELFF. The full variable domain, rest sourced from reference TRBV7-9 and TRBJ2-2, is DTGVSQNPRHKITKRGQNVTFRCDPISEHNRLYWYRQTLGQGPEFLTYFQNEAQLEKSRLLSDRFSAERPKGSFSTLEIQRTEQGDSAMYLCASSIPQVARDTGELFFGEGSRLTVL.

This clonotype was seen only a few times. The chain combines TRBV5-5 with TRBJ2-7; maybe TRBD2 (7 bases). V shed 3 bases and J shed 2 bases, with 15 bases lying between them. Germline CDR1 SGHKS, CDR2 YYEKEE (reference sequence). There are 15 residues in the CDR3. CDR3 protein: CASSWTAGQTYEQYV. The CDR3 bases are TGTGCCAGCAGCTGGACAGCGGGGCAAACCTACGAGCAGTACGTC.

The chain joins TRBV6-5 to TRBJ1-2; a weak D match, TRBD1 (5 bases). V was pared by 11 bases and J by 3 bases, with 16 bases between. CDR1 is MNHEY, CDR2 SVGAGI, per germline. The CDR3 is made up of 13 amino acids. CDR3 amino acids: CAASREGYYGYTF. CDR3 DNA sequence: TGTGCCGCCAGCAGGGAAGGATACTATGGCTACACCTTC.